What follows are 6 T cell receptor beta chains derived from one specimen sequenced in a study of shared clonotypes between healthy human individuals. TCRdb keeps only in-frame clones here, not all; method: immunoSEQ multiplex PCR. The sample records fewer than 850,000 clones, 72% being singletons. The sample comprised memory CD4+ T cells sorted from blood. The subset is: CD45RA-negative fraction. These receptors were taken from a woman aged 25 to 39 in good health.

This clone was seen only a few times. V usage is TRBV4-1 and J usage is TRBJ1-5; 10 bases match TRBD1. V shed 1 base and J 0 bases; nucleotides not matched to a gene: 12. This CDR3 comprises 20 residues. Germline V CDR1 and CDR2: MGHRA, YSYEKL. The CDR3 region has the DNA TGCGCCAGCAGCCAAGTACCGGCGGGACAGGGGCGATATAGCAATCAGCCCCAGCATTTT. Translated: CASSQVPAGQGRYSNQPQHF.

The chain carries TRBV10-2 and TRBJ1-5, with 9 nucleotides matching TRBD1. CDR3 length: 14 amino acids. Germline CDR1 reads WSHSY; CDR2 reads SAAADI. The V segment lost 6 bases and the J segment 4 bases; nucleotides outside the gene matches: 4. CDR3 loop: CASRRGQGNQPQHF. CDR3 sequence (DNA): TGCGCCAGCAGGCGGGGACAGGGTAATCAGCCCCAGCATTTT.

The chain has TRBV5-1 and TRBJ2-3; D gene uncertain. The CDR3 runs to 12 residues. Germline CDR1 and CDR2: SGHRS and YFSETQ. V lost 5 bases and J 3 bases, leaving 7 bases between the germline ends. CDR3 sequence: CASSYGTDTQYF. DNA for the CDR3: TGCGCCAGCAGTTACGGGACAGATACGCAGTATTTT.

J is TRBJ2-4 and V is TRBV6-4; no definite D call. The CDR3 consists of 14 residues. Trimming took off 7 bases at V and 7 bases at J, with 17 bases between the two ends. Germline V gene lookup returns CDR1 MRHNA and CDR2 SNTAGT. The chain's CDR3 is CASKTRRSTNIQYF. For the CDR3, the DNA is TGTGCCAGCAAGACCCGCCGGTCTACGAACATTCAGTACTTC.

The CDR3 DNA reads as TGTGCCAGCAGCCGGGACTACGGGAATGAGCAGTTCTTC. This translates into CASSRDYGNEQFF. The chain links TRBV27 to TRBJ2-1; 7 positions match TRBD2. The germline gives CDR1 MNHEY, CDR2 SMNVEV (reference sequence). The CDR3 is 13 amino acids. V shed 6 bases and J 7 bases; nucleotides not matched to a gene: 6.

Only a few counts were recorded for this clone. This sequence joins TRBV4-1 and TRBJ2-1, with 8 positions matching TRBD2. CDR1 is MGHRA, CDR2 YSYEKL, per germline. The CDR3 sequence is 16 residues long. J lost 6 bases, V lost 2 bases, and 9 bases had no gene match. The CDR3 reads CASSQRGLDPPNEQFF. In nucleotides, the CDR3 is TGCGCCAGCAGCCAAAGGGGACTAGACCCGCCCAATGAGCAGTTCTTC.